The 24 T cell receptor beta chains below all came from one sample that was sequenced in a study of CD8+CD57+ T cells in acquired aplastic anemia. The study profiled TCR beta VDJ and CDR3 using genomic DNA as template. MiXCR, applied by TCRdb to the reads, yields one record per CDR3 protein. The sample consists of 400,000 to 500,000 distinct CDR3 sequences, 65% to 75% of them appearing once. The sequenced sample consisted of sorted CD4+, CD8+, or CD8+CD57+ T cells (not recorded which) from PBMCs. All receptors come from a human donor in good health, serving as a control.

J is TRBJ1-2 and V is TRBV19; TRBD1 is a possible D gene (5 bases). Per the germline V gene, CDR1 is LNHDA and CDR2 is SQIVND (reference sequence). CDR3 length equals 11 residues. The V end lost 7 bases, the J end lost 8 bases, and 11 bases lay between the germline ends. The CDR3 loop is CASNPAGGYTF. CDR3 bases: TGTGCCAGTAATCCGGCAGGGGGCTACACCTTC.

Regarding this clonotype: No conserved phenylalanine or tryptophan ends this CDR3, so it is likely a read error. It is unclear where the CDR3 begins or ends on the DNA, so no DNA is shown, and the CDR3 is as TCRdb lists it. The V gene is TRBV15, the J gene TRBJ2-7; the table calls TRBD1, which could not be checked here. Germline V gives CDR1 LNHNV, CDR2 YYDKDF (reference sequence). The CDR3 has 17 residues if both end residues are counted. This CDR3 is CATSRPTGRGNNYELHL.

This clonotype appeared many times. The V call is TRBV24-1, the J call TRBJ1-2, with D hard to call. CDR1 and CDR2 (germline): KGHDR, SFDVKD. This CDR3 comprises 13 residues. The V end lost 0 bases, the J end lost 7 bases, and 8 bases lay between the germline ends. DNA of the CDR3: TGTGCCACCAGTGATTTGAAGTTCGGTGGCTACACCTTC. Translated: CATSDLKFGGYTF.

This chain uses TRBV5-1 with TRBJ1-2, with 8 nucleotides matching TRBD1. CDR1 is SGHRS, CDR2 YFSETQ, per germline. J was trimmed by 7 bases and V by 3 bases; bases with no gene match: 5. This CDR3 spans 13 amino acids. The CDR3 region is CASSYGQGGGYTF. CDR3 coding DNA: TGCGCCAGCAGCTATGGACAGGGCGGTGGCTACACCTTC.

The V and J genes are TRBV20-1 and TRBJ1-2; a possible D gene is TRBD1 (5 bases). The length of the CDR3 is 14 residues. Germline V gene lookup returns CDR1 DFQATT and CDR2 SNEGSKA (reference sequence). Trimming pared 3 bases from V and 6 bases from J, leaving 17 bases between. The CDR3 region has the DNA TGCAGTGCTAGTCTGCCAGGGACCAACGATGGCTACACCTTC. It codes for CSASLPGTNDGYTF.

Details on this clonotype: Being one base from a much bigger clone, this may be a read error. This chain uses TRBV7-3 with TRBJ1-2; unclear D gene. Trimming pared 5 bases from V and 3 bases from J, leaving 19 bases between. This CDR3 has 16 residues. CDR1 and CDR2 from the germline V gene are SGHTA and FQGTGA. CDR3 bases: TGTGCCAGCAGCCAAGGTGGACTTCGCGGGCACTATGGCTACACCTTC. It yields the protein CASSQGGLRGHYGYTF.

This clonotype has just a few counts. This chain uses TRBV19 with TRBJ1-2; D may be TRBD1 (6 bases). CDR1 and CDR2 from the germline V gene are LNHDA and SQIVND (reference sequence). Trimming removed 1 base at V and 5 bases at J, with 8 bases between. The CDR3 is made up of 13 amino acids. The CDR3 DNA sequence: TGTGCCAGTAGTATAGGGCAGGGGTATGGCTACACCTTC. Residues: CASSIGQGYGYTF.

Regarding this clonotype: At one end the junction does not follow the germline gene, possibly because of a read error. V gene TRBV6-6 combines with J gene TRBJ2-1; possible D gene TRBD1, 6 bases. Looked up from germline, CDR1 is MNHNY and CDR2 is SVGAGI (reference sequence). The CDR3 is 15 residues long. The CDR3 is CAGREQGNYYNEQFF. CDR3 sequence (DNA): TGTGCCGGCAGGGAACAGGGAAACTACTACAATGAGCAGTTCTTC.

This chain uses TRBV15 with TRBJ2-7; a weak D match, TRBD1 (5 bases). The CDR3 has 16 amino acids. V was shortened by 5 bases and J by 7 bases, with 24 bases between the two germline ends. From germline, CDR1 is LNHNV and CDR2 YYDKDF (reference sequence). The CDR3 DNA follows: TGTGCCACCAGCGGAAAAGCGACAGATAGACCAATTGAGCAGTACTTC. Translated: CATSGKATDRPIEQYF.

In its sample, this clonotype was seen a few times. A read error may produce the germline difference seen at one junction end. The chain is built from TRBV15 and TRBJ1-5, with TRBD1 matching over 7 bases. The CDR3 runs 16 residues. The V gene's germline CDR1 is LNHNV and CDR2 YYDKDF (reference sequence). CDR3 sequence (DNA): TGTGCCACCAGCAGGGAGGGACAGTCTAGCGATCAGCCCCAGCATTTT. Its protein is CATSREGQSSDQPQHF.

V is TRBV7-2 and J is TRBJ2-5; D is possibly TRBD1 or TRBD2 (5 bases each). Looked up from germline, CDR1 is SGHTA and CDR2 is FQGNSA. V lost 6 bases to trimming and J lost 14 bases, with 28 bases between them. This CDR3 is 15 amino acids long. The CDR3 DNA follows: TGTGCCAGCAGGTTCACGTGGCCCGGGGCAGAGTCCAATTACTTC. Its protein product is CASRFTWPGAESNYF.

The sample holds a few counts of this clonotype. One junction end does not reproduce the germline sequence, and a read error may be involved. The V and J genes are TRBV6-6 and TRBJ1-2; D is possibly TRBD1 (5 bases). Germline values: CDR1 MNHNY, CDR2 SVGAGI (reference sequence). CDR3 length equals 13 residues. The CDR3 DNA reads as TGTGCCAGCAGTTACTTCAGGGTTGATGGCTACGCCTTC. The encoded protein is CASSYFRVDGYAF.

This clonotype was detected ten times or more. V gene TRBV7-2 combines with J gene TRBJ2-3; D remains unclear. The CDR3 consists of 15 residues. V lost 7 bases, J lost 1 base, and 15 bases lay in between. Germline V gene lookup returns CDR1 SGHTA and CDR2 FQGNSA. The CDR3 nucleotides are TGTGCCAGCACCCTCCCAGTTGGACGCACAGATACGCAGTATTTT. It specifies CASTLPVGRTDTQYF.

V is TRBV20-1 and J is TRBJ2-3; possibly TRBD1 or TRBD2 for D (5 bases each). V was trimmed by 6 bases and J by 1 base, leaving 20 bases between them. Germline V CDR1 and CDR2: DFQATT, SNEGSKA (reference sequence). The CDR3 loop spans 16 amino acids. CDR3 loop: CSASNGPGTGTDTQYF. In nucleotides, the CDR3 is TGCAGTGCCAGCAACGGGCCCGGGACGGGCACAGATACGCAGTATTTT.

There are many counts of this clonotype. The gene calls are TRBV5-1 and TRBJ1-1, with 9 bases lining up with TRBD1. The CDR3 extends over 16 amino acids. The germline gives CDR1 SGHRS, CDR2 YFSETQ. With V trimmed by 4 bases and J by 4 bases, 11 bases remained unmatched. The CDR3 here is CASSKSRDRVPTEAFF. The CDR3, as DNA: TGCGCCAGCAGCAAAAGCCGGGACAGGGTTCCCACTGAAGCTTTCTTT.

A remark on this clonotype: A junction end diverges from the germline sequence, so it may reflect a read error. V gene TRBV7-9 combines with J gene TRBJ1-2; tentative D call: TRBD1 (6 bases). This CDR3 has 15 residues. Germline V gene lookup returns CDR1 SEHNR and CDR2 FQNEAQ (reference sequence). The CDR3 DNA sequence: TGTGCCACCAGCAAGGGGGGGGGGCGAGGTCATGACTACACCTTC. This gives the protein CATSKGGGRGHDYTF.

This chain links TRBV12-3 or TRBV12-4 with TRBJ1-2; tentatively, D is TRBD1 (5 bases). Trimming removed 6 bases at V and 7 bases at J, with 9 bases between. CDR3 size: 11 residues. DNA of the CDR3: TGTGCCAGCAGATTGCAGGGTGGCTACACCTTC. Protein product: CASRLQGGYTF.

The genes are TRBV2 and TRBJ2-7, with 7 positions matching TRBD1. From germline, CDR1 is SNHLY and CDR2 FYNNEI. The length of the CDR3 is 17 residues. V trimming: 6 bases; J trimming: 7 bases; junction bases outside the gene matches: 21. Written as DNA, the CDR3 is TGTGCCAGCAGCTTAGCTTCGACAGGGAACCCTGCCCAAGAGCAGTACTTC. It yields the protein CASSLASTGNPAQEQYF.

Details on this clonotype: Its ends do not fully match the called genes, so a read error is possible. The chain uses TRBV7-2 and TRBJ2-3, with D hard to call. The germline gives CDR1 SGHTA, CDR2 FQGNSA. The CDR3 runs 14 residues. The CDR3 loop is CACSFRPPADTRYF. CDR3 in DNA: TGTGCCTGCAGCTTCAGGCCGCCCGCAGATACGCGGTATTTT.

V is TRBV9 and J is TRBJ1-2; D possibly corresponds to TRBD1 (5 bases). Trimming left V 4 bases short and J 4 bases short, with 14 bases between. CDR1 and CDR2 from the germline V gene are SGDLS and YYNGEE. CDR3 length: 14 residues. For the CDR3, the DNA is TGTGCCAGCAGCATGACGGGGCAAAGCTATGGCTACACCTTC. Translated: CASSMTGQSYGYTF.

This clonotype showed up many times. J is TRBJ1-1 and V is TRBV29-1; possible D gene TRBD1, 5 bases. This CDR3 region has 11 residues. The germline gives CDR1 SQVTM, CDR2 ANQGSEA. CDR3 DNA: TGCACAATTACCAGGGTCACTGAAGCTTTCTTT. This sequence encodes CTITRVTEAFF. The complete variable domain, with remaining parts taken from reference TRBV29-1 and TRBJ1-1, reads SAVISQKPSRDICQRGTSLTIQCQVDSQVTMMFWYRQQPGQSLTLIATANQGSEATYESGFVIDKFPISRPNLTFSTLTVSNMSPEDSSIYLCTITRVTEAFFGQGTRLTVV.

This clonotype was seen at least ten times. The CDR3, as DNA: TGCGCCAGCAGCTTGGCCTTAATAGGACAGGGAATAACAGATACGCAGTATTTT. Protein product: CASSLALIGQGITDTQYF. The gene calls are TRBV5-1 and TRBJ2-3; TRBD1 agrees at 8 bases. Germline CDR1 SGHRS, CDR2 YFSETQ. Losses at the gene ends were 0 bases for V and 3 bases for J; bases not matched to a gene: 12. This CDR3 has 18 amino acids.

This clonotype has just a few counts. CDR3 protein: CSVLTGTGGFRYTF. CDR3 coding DNA: TGCAGCGTGCTTACCGGGACAGGGGGCTTCCGCTACACCTTC. This chain links TRBV29-1 with TRBJ1-2; 12 bases are a match to TRBD1. The CDR3 has 14 residues. Germline trimming cut 6 bases from V and 9 bases from J; bases unmatched to any gene: 11. Per the germline V gene, CDR1 is SQVTM and CDR2 is ANQGSEA.

As regards this clonotype: The junction and the germline gene differ at one end; a read error may be behind it. The chain links TRBV4-1 to TRBJ2-7; weak D call: TRBD1 (6 bases). The germline V gene has CDR1 MGHRA and CDR2 YSYEKL. CDR3 size: 12 residues. CDR3 sequence: CVSNPQTGEQYF. CDR3 nucleotide sequence: TGCGTCAGCAACCCCCAGACAGGCGAGCAGTATTTC.